This paragraph reports one T cell receptor beta chain. Its antigen has not been determined. Base qualities are not provided; no much larger clone lies one nucleotide away. V is pared back by 5 bases and J by 8 bases, with 15 bases lying between the germline termini. In the germline V gene (reference sequence), CDR1 corresponds to SEHNR and CDR2 to FQNEAQ. Measured from the cysteine to the phenylalanine, the CDR3 is 14 residues long. Of the read, only the CDR3 DNA is kept; its 42 bases are in frame from base 1. This sample is drawn from a study of blood T cell repertoires in COVID-19 (dated by TCRdb to the early 2020s). Describing the broader study: The collaborator samples originated in the United States, Italy and Spain and spanned the acute and convalescent phases of COVID-19. The prospective study material was composed of cDNA or gDNA derived from T cells, B-cell-depleted T cells, or PBMCs. The dataset comprised deeply sampled blood TCRbeta repertoires from subjects exposed to, actively infected with, or recovered from COVID-19. The repertoires were released in a freely available public database intended as a resource for research on the immune response to SARS-CoV-2. The samples were drawn from two sources: the first 160 participants of the ongoing ImmuneRACE study, and over 1,000 subjects contributed by 6 global collaborators. The sample metadata nearly always contained a de-identified subject ID, COVID-19 status, age in years and sex. HLA class I and class II types, where available, came from metadata supplied by the sample provider rather than from assay-based typing.

TCRbeta CDR3 regions were amplified from genomic DNA using the immunoSEQ Assay, a bias-controlled multiplex PCR. Per the authors' processing: The number of nucleated cells in each sample was estimated from the amplification of reference gene primers within the assay. To quantify the absolute abundance of each unique TCRbeta CDR3 rearrangement, sequence reads were collapsed and filtered. For each sample, productive Simpson clonality was calculated as the square root of Simpson's diversity index across productive rearrangements. This immuneACCESS table, as held by TCRdb, lists in-frame sequences with V and J called but not all clones. Of the missing ones, under half trace to an unresolved V gene in checked studies; the others have no known cause. V, J and clone size derive from that table, while D and trimming were established from the DNA sequence. This sample gives approximately 240,000 clones in total; roughly 87% of them show up just once. Nearly 6.5% of the sample goes to the ten largest clones.

Overall study outcomes, separate from this receptor: The quantity of clinical and demographic metadata differed by source and by participant and was supplied without curation.

In the prospective study, participants were roughly 18 to 95 years old, resided in fewer than 25 geographic areas of the United States, and were enrolled through a virtual design. In the prospective study, participants were assigned to cohorts based on the clinical history participants reported in a screening survey and a study questionnaire. Mobile phlebotomists in the prospective study collected whole blood, serum and a nasopharyngeal or oropharyngeal swab from every participant. Additional blood draws and questionnaires over an approximately two-month period could optionally be provided by prospective study participants. Blood samples from the prospective study were shipped frozen or at room temperature prior to DNA extraction.

The TCR originated in a woman in her twenties or thirties with acute COVID-19. Sequencing was carried out using PBMCs or T cells enriched from blood (not recorded which). The chain uses TRBV7-9 and TRBJ1-4, with no confidently assigned D gene. The encoded CDR3 is CASSLRDLGEKLFF. The base sequence is TGTGCCAGCAGCCTCCGAGACTTAGGAGAAAAACTGTTTTTT.